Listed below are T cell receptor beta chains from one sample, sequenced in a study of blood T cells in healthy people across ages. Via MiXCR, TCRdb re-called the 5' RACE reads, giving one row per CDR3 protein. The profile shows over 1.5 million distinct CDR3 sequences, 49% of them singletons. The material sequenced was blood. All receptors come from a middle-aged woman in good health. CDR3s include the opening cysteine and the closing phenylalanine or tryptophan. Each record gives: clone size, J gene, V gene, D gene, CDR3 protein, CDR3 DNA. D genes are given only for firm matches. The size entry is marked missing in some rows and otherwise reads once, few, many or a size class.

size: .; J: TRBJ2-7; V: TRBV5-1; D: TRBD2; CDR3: CASMLASGTYEQYF; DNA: TGCGCCAGCATGTTGGCTAGCGGGACCTACGAGCAGTACTTC
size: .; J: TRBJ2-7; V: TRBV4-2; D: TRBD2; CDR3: CASSQVVRASGGTTYEQYF; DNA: TGTGCCAGCAGCCAAGTAGTCAGGGCTAGCGGGGGAACTACCTACGAGCAGTACTTC
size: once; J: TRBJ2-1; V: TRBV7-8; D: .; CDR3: CASSLVSSASYEQFF; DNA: TGTGCCAGCAGCTTAGTATCCTCTGCTAGCTATGAGCAGTTCTTC
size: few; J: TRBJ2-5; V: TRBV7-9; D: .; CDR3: CASSFLSTETQYF; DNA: TGTGCCAGCAGCTTCCTATCCACTGAGACCCAGTACTTC
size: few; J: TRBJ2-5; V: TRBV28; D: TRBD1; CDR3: CASSKDRGRLETQYF; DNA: TGTGCCAGCAGTAAAGACAGGGGGCGTCTAGAGACCCAGTACTTC
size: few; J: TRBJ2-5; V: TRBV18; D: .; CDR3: CASFSGSGGETQYF; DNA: TGTGCCAGCTTCTCAGGCAGCGGAGGAGAGACCCAGTACTTC
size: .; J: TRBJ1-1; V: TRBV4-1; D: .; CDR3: CASSTGPWQTDEAFF; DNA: TGCGCCAGCAGCACAGGGCCCTGGCAGACCGATGAAGCTTTCTTT
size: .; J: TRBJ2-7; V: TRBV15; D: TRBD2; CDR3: CATSRDLSGGRSYEQYF; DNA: TGTGCCACCAGCAGAGATCTGAGCGGGGGGCGCTCCTACGAGCAGTACTTC
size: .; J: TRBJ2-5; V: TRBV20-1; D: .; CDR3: CSARRAGYNEQYF; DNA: TGCAGTGCTAGGAGGGCGGGGTACAATGAGCAGTACTTC
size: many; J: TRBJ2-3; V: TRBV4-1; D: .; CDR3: CASSQDSGFTDTQYF; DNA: TGCGCCAGCAGCCAAGACTCGGGTTTCACAGATACGCAGTATTTT
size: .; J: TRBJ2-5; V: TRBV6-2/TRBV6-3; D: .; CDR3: CASSYSTGKEAQYF; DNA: TGTGCCAGCAGTTACTCGACCGGGAAAGAGGCCCAGTACTTC
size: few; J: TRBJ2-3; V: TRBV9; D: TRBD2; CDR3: CASSVESGGASDTQYF; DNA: TGTGCCAGCAGCGTAGAAAGCGGGGGGGCTTCAGATACGCAGTATTTT
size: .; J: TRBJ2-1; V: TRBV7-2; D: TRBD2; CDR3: CASSRLAVPSGAEQFF; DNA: TGTGCCAGCAGCCGATTAGCGGTACCTAGCGGGGCTGAGCAGTTCTTC
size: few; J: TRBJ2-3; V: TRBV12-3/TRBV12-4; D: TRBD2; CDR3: CASTRGLGDTQYF; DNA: TGTGCCAGCACCCGGGGACTAGGAGATACGCAGTATTTT
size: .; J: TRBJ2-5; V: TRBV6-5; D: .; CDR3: CASSYQGKEETQYF; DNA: TGTGCCAGCAGTTATCAGGGGAAGGAGGAGACCCAGTACTTC
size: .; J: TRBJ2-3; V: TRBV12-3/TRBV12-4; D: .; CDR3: CASSPRARGDTQYF; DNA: TGTGCCAGCAGCCCGAGAGCCCGAGGAGATACGCAGTATTTT
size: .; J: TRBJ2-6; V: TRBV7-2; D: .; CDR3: CASSPQGTGTAGANVLTF; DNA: TGTGCCAGCAGCCCTCAGGGCACAGGGACGGCTGGGGCCAACGTCCTGACTTTC
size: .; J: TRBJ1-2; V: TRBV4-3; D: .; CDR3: CASSQTGGTYGYTF; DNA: TGCGCCAGCAGCCAAACCGGGGGCACCTATGGCTACACCTTC
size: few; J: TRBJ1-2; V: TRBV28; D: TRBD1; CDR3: CASSLGTVFGYTF; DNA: TGTGCCAGCAGTTTGGGGACAGTATTTGGCTACACCTTC
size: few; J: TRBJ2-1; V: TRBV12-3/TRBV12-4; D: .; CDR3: CASSLRLDSYNEQFF; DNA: TGTGCCAGCAGTTTGAGACTAGATTCCTACAATGAGCAGTTCTTC
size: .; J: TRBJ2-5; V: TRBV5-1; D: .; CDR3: CASSSSSGGMETQYF; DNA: TGCGCCAGCAGCTCCTCATCGGGGGGCATGGAGACCCAGTACTTC
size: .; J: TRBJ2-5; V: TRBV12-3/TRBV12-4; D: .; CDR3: CASSVLSVETQYF; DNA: TGTGCCAGCAGTGTTTTATCCGTGGAGACCCAGTACTTC
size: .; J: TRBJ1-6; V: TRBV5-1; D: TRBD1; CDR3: CASSFQGASYNSPLHF; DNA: TGCGCCAGCAGCTTTCAGGGGGCGTCCTATAATTCACCCCTCCACTTT
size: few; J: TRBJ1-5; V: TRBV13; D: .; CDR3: CASTLGPSQPQHF; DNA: TGTGCCAGCACCCTAGGGCCCAGCCAGCCCCAGCATTTT
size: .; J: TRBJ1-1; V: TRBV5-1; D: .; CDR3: CASSLAPLTGLMNTEAFF; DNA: TGCGCCAGCAGCTTGGCGCCTCTGACGGGGCTCATGAACACTGAAGCTTTCTTT
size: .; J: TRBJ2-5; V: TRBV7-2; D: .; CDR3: CASSLRAVKEVYF; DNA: TGTGCCAGCAGCTTAAGGGCGGTTAAAGAGGTGTACTTC
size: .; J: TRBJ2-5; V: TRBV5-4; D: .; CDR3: CASSSTESKRTQYF; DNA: TGTGCCAGCAGCTCGACAGAATCCAAGAGAACCCAGTACTTC
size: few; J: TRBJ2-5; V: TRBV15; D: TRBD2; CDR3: CATSRGGLAEQETQYF; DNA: TGTGCCACCAGCAGAGGGGGACTAGCGGAACAAGAGACCCAGTACTTC
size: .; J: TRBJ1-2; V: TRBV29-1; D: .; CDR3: CSVETLSTGNYGYTF; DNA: TGCAGCGTTGAAACCCTTTCGACTGGTAACTATGGCTACACCTTC
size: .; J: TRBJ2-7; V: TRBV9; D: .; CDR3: CAPGPGDLREQYF; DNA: TGTGCTCCGGGGCCTGGGGACTTACGCGAGCAGTACTTC
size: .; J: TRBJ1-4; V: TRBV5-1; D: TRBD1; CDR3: CASSLRTGQEKLFF; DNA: TGCGCCAGCAGCCTCCGGACAGGGCAGGAAAAACTGTTTTTT
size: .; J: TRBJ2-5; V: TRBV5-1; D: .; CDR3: CASSFNPLETQYF; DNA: TGCGCCAGCAGCTTCAACCCCCTAGAGACCCAGTACTTC
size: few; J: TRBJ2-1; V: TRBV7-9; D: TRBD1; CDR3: CASQPGQGVNEQFF; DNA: TGTGCCAGCCAACCGGGACAGGGAGTCAATGAGCAGTTCTTC
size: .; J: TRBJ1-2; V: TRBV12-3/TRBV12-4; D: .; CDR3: CASSLGLEGYTF; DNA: TGTGCCAGCAGTTTAGGCTTGGAGGGCTACACCTTC
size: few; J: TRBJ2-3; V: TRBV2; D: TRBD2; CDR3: CASSTRETSGASTDTQYF; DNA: TGTGCCAGCAGCACCCGTGAGACTAGCGGGGCTAGCACAGATACGCAGTATTTT
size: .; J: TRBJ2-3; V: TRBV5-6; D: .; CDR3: CASSWPRMSTDTQYF; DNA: TGTGCCAGCAGCTGGCCCCGGATGAGTACAGATACGCAGTATTTT
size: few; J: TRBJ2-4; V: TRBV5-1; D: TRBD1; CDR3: CASSRTTGGEVIQYF; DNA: TGCGCCAGCAGCAGAACGACAGGGGGGGAGGTCATTCAGTACTTC
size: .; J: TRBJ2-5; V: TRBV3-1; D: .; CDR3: CASSHPPGLRGRETQYF; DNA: TGTGCCAGCAGCCATCCCCCTGGGCTCAGGGGTCGAGAGACCCAGTACTTC
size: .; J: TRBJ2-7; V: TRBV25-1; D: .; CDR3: CASSEGPAGSEQYF; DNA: TGTGCCAGCAGTGAAGGGCCGGCAGGCAGCGAGCAGTACTTC
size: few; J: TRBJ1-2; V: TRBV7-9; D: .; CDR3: CASSAPAGPYGYTF; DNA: TGTGCCAGCAGCGCCCCGGCGGGTCCATATGGCTACACCTTC
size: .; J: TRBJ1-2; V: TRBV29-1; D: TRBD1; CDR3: CSVEDRIPGQGPPNYGYTF; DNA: TGCAGCGTTGAAGATAGGATACCGGGACAGGGGCCCCCTAACTATGGCTACACCTTC
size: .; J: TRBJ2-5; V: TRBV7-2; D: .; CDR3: CASSRDGLRQTQYF; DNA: TGTGCCAGCAGCCGGGACGGACTACGACAGACCCAGTACTTC
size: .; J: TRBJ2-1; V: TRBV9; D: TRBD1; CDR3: CASSTGQGVQFF; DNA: TGTGCCAGCAGCACAGGACAGGGGGTGCAGTTCTTC
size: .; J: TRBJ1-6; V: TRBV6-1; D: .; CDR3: CASHVSRVENSPLHF; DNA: TGTGCCAGTCATGTCTCGAGGGTAGAAAATTCACCCCTCCACTTT
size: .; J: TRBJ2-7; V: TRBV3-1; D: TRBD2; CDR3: CASGRRGDYEQYF; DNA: TGTGCCAGCGGACGGCGGGGGGATTACGAGCAGTACTTC
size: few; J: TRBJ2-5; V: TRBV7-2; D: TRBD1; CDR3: CASSLVVDRGRRETQYF; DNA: TGTGCCAGCAGCTTAGTAGTAGACAGGGGGCGCCGGGAGACCCAGTACTTC
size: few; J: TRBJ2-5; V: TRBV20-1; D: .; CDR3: CSARYQQDREGTQYF; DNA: TGCAGTGCTAGATATCAACAGGACAGGGAGGGGACCCAGTACTTC
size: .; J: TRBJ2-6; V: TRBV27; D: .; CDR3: CASSHDATSGANVLTF; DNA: TGTGCCAGCAGCCACGACGCGACCTCTGGGGCCAACGTCCTGACTTTC
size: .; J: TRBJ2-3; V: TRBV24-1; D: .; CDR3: CATSDPSTTDTQYF; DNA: TGTGCCACCAGTGATCCTTCCACAACAGATACGCAGTATTTT
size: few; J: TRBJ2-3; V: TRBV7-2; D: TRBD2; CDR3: CASTFTSGPTDTQYF; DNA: TGTGCCAGCACCTTCACTAGCGGACCCACAGATACGCAGTATTTT
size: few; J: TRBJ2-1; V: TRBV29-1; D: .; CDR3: CSAAPGRDEQFF; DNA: TGCAGCGCTGCCCCGGGGCGCGATGAGCAGTTCTTC
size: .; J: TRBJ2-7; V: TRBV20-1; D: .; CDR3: CSARKQGIAYEQYF; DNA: TGCAGTGCTAGAAAACAAGGAATCGCCTACGAGCAGTACTTC
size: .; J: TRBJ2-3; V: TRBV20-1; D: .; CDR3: CSGEVQSGTDTQYF; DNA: TGCAGTGGTGAGGTACAGTCTGGGACAGATACGCAGTATTTT
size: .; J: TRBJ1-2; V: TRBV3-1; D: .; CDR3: CASSQEGRAWSYGYTF; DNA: TGTGCCAGCAGCCAAGAGGGGAGGGCATGGTCCTATGGCTACACCTTC
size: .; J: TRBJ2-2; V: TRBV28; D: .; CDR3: CASSPPAHFGTPHTGELFF; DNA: TGTGCCAGCAGTCCGCCCGCGCATTTCGGGACGCCTCACACCGGGGAGCTGTTTTTT